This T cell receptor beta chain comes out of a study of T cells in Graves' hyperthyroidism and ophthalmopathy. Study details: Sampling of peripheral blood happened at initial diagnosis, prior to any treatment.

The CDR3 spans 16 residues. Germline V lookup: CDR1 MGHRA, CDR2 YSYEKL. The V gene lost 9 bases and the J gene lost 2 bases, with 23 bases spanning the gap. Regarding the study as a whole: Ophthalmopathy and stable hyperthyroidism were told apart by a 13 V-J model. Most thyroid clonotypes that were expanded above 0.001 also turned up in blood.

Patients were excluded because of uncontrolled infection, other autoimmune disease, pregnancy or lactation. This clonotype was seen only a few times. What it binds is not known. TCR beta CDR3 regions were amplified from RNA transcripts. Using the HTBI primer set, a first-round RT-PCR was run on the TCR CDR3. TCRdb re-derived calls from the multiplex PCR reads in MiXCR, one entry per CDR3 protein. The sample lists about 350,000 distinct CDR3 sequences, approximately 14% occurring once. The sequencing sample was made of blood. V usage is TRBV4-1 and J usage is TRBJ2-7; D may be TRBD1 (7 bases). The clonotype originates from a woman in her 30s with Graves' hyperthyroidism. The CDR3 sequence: CASPGGGQQSTYEQYF. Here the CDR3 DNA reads TGCGCCAGTCCCGGAGGGGGACAGCAATCAACCTACGAGCAGTACTTC.